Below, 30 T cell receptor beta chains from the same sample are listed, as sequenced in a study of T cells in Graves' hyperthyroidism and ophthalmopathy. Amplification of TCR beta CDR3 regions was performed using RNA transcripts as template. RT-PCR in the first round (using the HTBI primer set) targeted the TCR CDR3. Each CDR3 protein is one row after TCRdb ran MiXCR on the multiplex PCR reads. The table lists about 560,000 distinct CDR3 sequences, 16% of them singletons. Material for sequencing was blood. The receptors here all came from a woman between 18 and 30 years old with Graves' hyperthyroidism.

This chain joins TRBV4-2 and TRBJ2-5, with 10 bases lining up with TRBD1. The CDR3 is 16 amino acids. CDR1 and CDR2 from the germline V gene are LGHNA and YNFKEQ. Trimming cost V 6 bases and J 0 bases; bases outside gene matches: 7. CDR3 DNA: TGTGCCAGCAGTCCGGCGGGACAGGGGTACCAAGAGACCCAGTACTTC. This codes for CASSPAGQGYQETQYF.

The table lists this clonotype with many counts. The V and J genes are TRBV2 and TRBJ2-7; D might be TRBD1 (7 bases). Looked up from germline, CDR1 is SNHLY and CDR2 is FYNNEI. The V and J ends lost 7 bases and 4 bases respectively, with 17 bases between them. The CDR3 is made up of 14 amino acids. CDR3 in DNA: TGTGCCAGCATCCGCTCCAGGGGGGAATACGAGCAGTACTTC. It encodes CASIRSRGEYEQYF.

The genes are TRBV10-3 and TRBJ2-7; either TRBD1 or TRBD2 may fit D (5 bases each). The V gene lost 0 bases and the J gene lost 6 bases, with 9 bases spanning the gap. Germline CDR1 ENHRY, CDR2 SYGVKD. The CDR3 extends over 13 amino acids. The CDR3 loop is CAISESVRGEQYF. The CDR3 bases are TGTGCCATCAGTGAGTCGGTGAGGGGCGAGCAGTACTTC.

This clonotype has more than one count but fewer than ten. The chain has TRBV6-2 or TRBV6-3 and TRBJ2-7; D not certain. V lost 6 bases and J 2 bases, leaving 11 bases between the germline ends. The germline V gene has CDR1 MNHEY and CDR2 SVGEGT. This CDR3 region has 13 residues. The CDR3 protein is CASRPTSPYEQYF. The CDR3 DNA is TGTGCCAGCAGACCGACCAGCCCCTACGAGCAGTACTTC.

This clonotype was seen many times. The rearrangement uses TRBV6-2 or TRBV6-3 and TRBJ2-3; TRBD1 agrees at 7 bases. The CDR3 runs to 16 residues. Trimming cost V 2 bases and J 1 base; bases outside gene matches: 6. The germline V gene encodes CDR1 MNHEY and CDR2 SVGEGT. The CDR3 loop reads CASSYDRTGGTDTQYF. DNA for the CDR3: TGTGCCAGCAGTTACGACAGGACAGGCGGCACAGATACGCAGTATTTT.

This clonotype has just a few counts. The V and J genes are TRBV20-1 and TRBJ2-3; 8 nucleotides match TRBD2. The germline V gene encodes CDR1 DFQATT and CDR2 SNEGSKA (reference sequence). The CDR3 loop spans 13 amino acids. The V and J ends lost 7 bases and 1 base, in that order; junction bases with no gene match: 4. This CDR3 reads CSGNSGGTDTQYF. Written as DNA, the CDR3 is TGCAGTGGTAATAGCGGGGGCACAGATACGCAGTATTTT.

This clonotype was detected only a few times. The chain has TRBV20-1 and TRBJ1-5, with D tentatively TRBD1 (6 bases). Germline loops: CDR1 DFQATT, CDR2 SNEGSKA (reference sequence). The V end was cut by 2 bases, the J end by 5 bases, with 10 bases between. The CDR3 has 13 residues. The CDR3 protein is CSARPGVHQPQHF. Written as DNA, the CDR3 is TGCAGTGCTAGACCAGGGGTACATCAGCCCCAGCATTTT.

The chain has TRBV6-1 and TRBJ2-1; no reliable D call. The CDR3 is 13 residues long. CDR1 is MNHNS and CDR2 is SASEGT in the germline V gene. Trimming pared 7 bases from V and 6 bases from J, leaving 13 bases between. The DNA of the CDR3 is TGTGCCAGCACTGTAGGACCTCTCAATGAGCAGTTCTTC. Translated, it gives CASTVGPLNEQFF.

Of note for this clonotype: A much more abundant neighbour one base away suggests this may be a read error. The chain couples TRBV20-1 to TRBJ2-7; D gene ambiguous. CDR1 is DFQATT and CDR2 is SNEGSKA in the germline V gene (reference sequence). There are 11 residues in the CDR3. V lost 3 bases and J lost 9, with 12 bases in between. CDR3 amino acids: CSARVLRVQYF. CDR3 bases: TGCAGTGCTAGGGTACTTCGGGTGCAGTACTTC.

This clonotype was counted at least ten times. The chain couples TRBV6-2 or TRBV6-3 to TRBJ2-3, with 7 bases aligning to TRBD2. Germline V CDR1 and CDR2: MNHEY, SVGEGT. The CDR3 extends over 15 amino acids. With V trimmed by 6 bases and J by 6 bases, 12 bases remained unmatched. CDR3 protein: CASRPLASLADTQYF. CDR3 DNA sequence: TGTGCCAGCAGACCACTAGCGAGTTTGGCGGATACGCAGTATTTT.

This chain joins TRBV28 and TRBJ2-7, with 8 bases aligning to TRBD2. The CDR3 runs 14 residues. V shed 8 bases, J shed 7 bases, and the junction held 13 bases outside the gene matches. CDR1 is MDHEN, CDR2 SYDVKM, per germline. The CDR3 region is CASLAGGANGEQYF. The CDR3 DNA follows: TGTGCCAGCTTGGCGGGAGGAGCCAATGGGGAGCAGTACTTC.

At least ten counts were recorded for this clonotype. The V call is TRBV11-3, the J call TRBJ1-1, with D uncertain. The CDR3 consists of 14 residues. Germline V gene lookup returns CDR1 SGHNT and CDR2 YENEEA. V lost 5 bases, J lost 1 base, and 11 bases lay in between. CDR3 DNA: TGTGCCAGCAGCCAAAGGGTATCGAACACTGAAGCTTTCTTT. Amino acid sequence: CASSQRVSNTEAFF.

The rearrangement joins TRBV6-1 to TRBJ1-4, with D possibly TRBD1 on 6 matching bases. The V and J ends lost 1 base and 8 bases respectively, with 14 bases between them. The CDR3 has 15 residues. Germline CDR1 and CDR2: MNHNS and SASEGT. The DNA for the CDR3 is TGTGCCAGCAGTGAAGAAAGGGGGAGAAGGGAAAAACTGTTTTTT. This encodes CASSEERGRREKLFF.

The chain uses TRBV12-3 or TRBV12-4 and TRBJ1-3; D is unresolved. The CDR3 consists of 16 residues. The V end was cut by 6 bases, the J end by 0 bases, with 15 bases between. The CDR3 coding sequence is TGTGCCAGCAGCGCGAGAGCAGTCCTCTCTGGAAACACCATATATTTT. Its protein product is CASSARAVLSGNTIYF.

CDR3 sequence reads: CASSQDLFTQYF. CDR3 coding DNA: TGCGCCAGCAGCCAAGATTTGTTCACGCAGTATTTT. The chain carries TRBV4-1 and TRBJ2-3; D ambiguous. This CDR3 comprises 12 residues. Germline CDR1 reads MGHRA; CDR2 reads YSYEKL. The V gene lost 0 bases and the J gene lost 9 bases, with 7 bases spanning the gap.

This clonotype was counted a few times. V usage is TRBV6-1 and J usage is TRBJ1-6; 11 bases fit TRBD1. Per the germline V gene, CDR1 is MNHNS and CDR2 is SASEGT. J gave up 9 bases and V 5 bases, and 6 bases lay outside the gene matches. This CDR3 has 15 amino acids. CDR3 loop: CASSIGTGGGSPLHF. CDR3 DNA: TGTGCCAGCAGTATCGGGACAGGGGGGGGTTCACCCCTCCACTTT.

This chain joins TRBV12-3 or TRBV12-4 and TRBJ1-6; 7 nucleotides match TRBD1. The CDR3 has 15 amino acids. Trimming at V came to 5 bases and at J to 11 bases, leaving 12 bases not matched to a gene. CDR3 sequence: CASSLDRVPFAPLHF. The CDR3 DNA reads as TGTGCCAGCAGTCTCGACAGGGTCCCTTTTGCACCCCTCCACTTT.

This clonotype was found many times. CDR3 nucleotide sequence: TGCAGCGTGGACAGATACAATGAGCAGTTCTTC. It is translated as CSVDRYNEQFF. The gene calls are TRBV29-1 and TRBJ2-1, with D possibly being TRBD1 (6 bases). Germline V lookup: CDR1 SQVTM, CDR2 ANQGSEA. The CDR3 is 11 residues long. The V end was cut by 6 bases, the J end by 4 bases, with 7 bases between.

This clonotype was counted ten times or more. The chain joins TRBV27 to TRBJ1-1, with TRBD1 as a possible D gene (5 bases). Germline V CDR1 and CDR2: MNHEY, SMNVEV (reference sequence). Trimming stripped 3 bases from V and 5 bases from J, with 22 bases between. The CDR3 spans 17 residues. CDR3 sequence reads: CASSFRAGATASTEAFF. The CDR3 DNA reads TGTGCCAGCAGTTTTAGAGCTGGAGCGACAGCTTCGACTGAAGCTTTCTTT.

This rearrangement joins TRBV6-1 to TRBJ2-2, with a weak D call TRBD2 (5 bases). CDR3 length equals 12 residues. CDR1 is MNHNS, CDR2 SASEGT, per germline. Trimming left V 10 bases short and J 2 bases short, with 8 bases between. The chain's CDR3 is CATGVNTGELFF. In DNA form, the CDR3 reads TGTGCCACCGGGGTCAACACCGGGGAGCTGTTTTTT.

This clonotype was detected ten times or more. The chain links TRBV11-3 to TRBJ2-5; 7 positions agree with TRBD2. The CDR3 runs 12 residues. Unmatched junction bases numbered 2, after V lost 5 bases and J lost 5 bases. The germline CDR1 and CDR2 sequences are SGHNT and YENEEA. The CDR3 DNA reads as TGTGCCAGCAGCGGGACTATGGAGACCCAGTACTTC. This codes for CASSGTMETQYF.

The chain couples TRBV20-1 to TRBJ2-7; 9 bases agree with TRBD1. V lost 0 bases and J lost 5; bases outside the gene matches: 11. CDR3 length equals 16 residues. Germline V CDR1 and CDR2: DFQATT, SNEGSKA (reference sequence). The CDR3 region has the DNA TGCAGTGCTAGAGAACCTCTCGGGACAGGGAATCACGAGCAGTACTTC. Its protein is CSAREPLGTGNHEQYF.

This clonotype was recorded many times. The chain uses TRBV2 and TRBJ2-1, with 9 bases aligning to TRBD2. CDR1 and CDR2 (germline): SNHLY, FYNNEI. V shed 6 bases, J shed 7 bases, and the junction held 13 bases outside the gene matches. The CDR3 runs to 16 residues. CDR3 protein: CASSPSGREGHNEQFF. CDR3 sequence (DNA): TGTGCCAGCAGCCCTTCGGGGCGGGAGGGCCATAATGAGCAGTTCTTC.

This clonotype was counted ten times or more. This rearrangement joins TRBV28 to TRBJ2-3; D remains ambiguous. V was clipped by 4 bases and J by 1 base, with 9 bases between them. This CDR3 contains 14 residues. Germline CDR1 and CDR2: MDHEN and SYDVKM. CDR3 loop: CASSSYDGTDTQYF. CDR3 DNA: TGTGCCAGCAGTTCCTATGACGGCACAGATACGCAGTATTTT.

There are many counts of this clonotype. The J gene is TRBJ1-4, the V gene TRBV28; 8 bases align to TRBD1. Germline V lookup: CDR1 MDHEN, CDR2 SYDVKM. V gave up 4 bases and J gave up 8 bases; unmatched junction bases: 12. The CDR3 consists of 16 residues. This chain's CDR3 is CASSSPGGTGREKLFF. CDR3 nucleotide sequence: TGTGCCAGCAGTTCCCCTGGTGGGACAGGCCGAGAAAAACTGTTTTTT.

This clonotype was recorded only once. The CDR3 reads CASSPLDLLVTGEQYF. The CDR3 DNA is TGCGCCAGCAGCCCATTAGACCTCCTTGTGACCGGCGAGCAGTACTTC. This chain joins TRBV4-1 and TRBJ2-7; no reliable D call. This CDR3 is 16 amino acids long. Deletions cut 4 bases from V and 6 bases from J, with 22 bases between. The germline V gene encodes CDR1 MGHRA and CDR2 YSYEKL.

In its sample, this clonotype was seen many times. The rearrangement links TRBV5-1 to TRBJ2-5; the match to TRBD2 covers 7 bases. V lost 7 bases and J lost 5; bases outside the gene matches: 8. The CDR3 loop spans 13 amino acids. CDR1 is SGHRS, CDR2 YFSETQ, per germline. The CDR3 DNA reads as TGCGCCAGCGATGCGGGAGTGGGTGAGACCCAGTACTTC. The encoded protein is CASDAGVGETQYF.

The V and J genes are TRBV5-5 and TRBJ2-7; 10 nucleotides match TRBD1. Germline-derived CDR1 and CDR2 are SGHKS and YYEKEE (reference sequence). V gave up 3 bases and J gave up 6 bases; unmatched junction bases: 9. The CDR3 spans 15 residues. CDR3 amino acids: CASSSQGTGVGEQYF. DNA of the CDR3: TGTGCCAGCAGCTCACAGGGGACAGGGGTAGGCGAGCAGTACTTC.

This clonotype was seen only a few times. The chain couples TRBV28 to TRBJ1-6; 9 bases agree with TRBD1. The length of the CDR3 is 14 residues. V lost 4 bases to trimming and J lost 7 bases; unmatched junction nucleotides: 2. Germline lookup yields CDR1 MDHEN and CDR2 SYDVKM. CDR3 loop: CASSWTGVNSPLHF. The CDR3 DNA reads TGTGCCAGCAGTTGGACAGGGGTGAATTCACCCCTCCACTTT.

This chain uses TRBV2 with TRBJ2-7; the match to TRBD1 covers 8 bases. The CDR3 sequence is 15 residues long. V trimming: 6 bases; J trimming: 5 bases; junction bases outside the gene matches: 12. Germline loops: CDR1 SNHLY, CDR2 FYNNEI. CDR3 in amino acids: CASRDRATGPHEQYF. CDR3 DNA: TGTGCCAGCAGGGACAGGGCGACAGGGCCCCACGAGCAGTACTTC.